The 22 T cell receptor beta chains listed next were all sequenced from one sample in a study of cytotoxic CD8 clonotypes in ibrutinib-treated CLL. Using immunoSEQ multiplex PCR, the repertoire was profiled, and TCRdb retains in-frame clones only, with some absent. Among 97,000 or so clones listed, around 73% were seen once. The sequencing used PBMCs, collected after 12 months of ibrutinib treatment. The origin of the receptors is a human donor with chronic lymphocytic leukemia.

The chain carries TRBV27 and TRBJ2-2; D gene unclear. There are 13 residues in the CDR3. V shed 1 base and J shed 6 bases, with 6 bases lying between them. In germline, CDR1 is MNHEY, CDR2 SMNVEV (reference sequence). CDR3 protein: CASSLFLSGELFF. The CDR3 DNA reads as TGTGCCAGCAGTTTATTCCTGTCCGGGGAGCTGTTTTTT.

The chain uses TRBV5-1 and TRBJ1-1; weak D call: TRBD1 (5 bases). The CDR3 consists of 14 residues. V lost 4 bases, J lost 5 bases, and 15 bases lay in between. Germline values: CDR1 SGHRS, CDR2 YFSETQ. CDR3 nucleotides: TGCGCCAGCAGCATGCAAGACAGAGGAACTGAAGCTTTCTTT. This codes for CASSMQDRGTEAFF.

The chain has TRBV19 and TRBJ1-5; no clear D gene. CDR1 is LNHDA, CDR2 SQIVND, per germline (reference sequence). CDR3 length: 13 residues. Trimming cost V 3 bases and J 4 bases, with 7 bases left between them. The CDR3 protein is CASSMQENQPQHF. In DNA, the CDR3 is TGTGCCAGTAGTATGCAGGAGAATCAGCCCCAGCATTTT.

The rearrangement uses TRBV6-1 and TRBJ1-3; tentatively, D is TRBD1 (6 bases). With 2 bases removed from V and 1 base from J, the gap between germline ends came to 9 bases. Germline CDR1 and CDR2: MNHNS and SASEGT. This CDR3 has 15 amino acids. The CDR3 nucleotides are TGTGCCAGCAGTGAAATGGGGGCGTCTGGAAACACCATATATTTT. Its translation: CASSEMGASGNTIYF.

The chain is built from TRBV7-9 and TRBJ1-1; possibly TRBD1 for D (6 bases). V was cut by 5 bases and J by 0 bases, with 13 bases left in between. The germline CDR1 and CDR2 sequences are SEHNR and FQNEAQ (reference sequence). The CDR3 consists of 15 residues. CDR3 sequence: CASSGATGMNTEAFF. CDR3 DNA sequence: TGTGCCAGCAGCGGGGCGACAGGAATGAACACTGAAGCTTTCTTT.

The chain recombines TRBV19 with TRBJ2-6; D unresolved. Between the trimmed V and J ends, which lost 2 bases and 1 base, there was a span of 9 bases. Germline-derived CDR1 and CDR2 are LNHDA and SQIVND (reference sequence). CDR3 length equals 16 residues. CDR3 DNA sequence: TGTGCCAGTAGTATATCCGGCCTTTCTGGGGCCAACGTCCTGACTTTC. It encodes CASSISGLSGANVLTF. The full variable domain, its missing parts supplied by reference TRBV19 and TRBJ2-6, is DGGITQSPKYLFRKEGQNVTLSCEQNLNHDAMYWYRQDPGQGLRLIYYSQIVNDFQKGDIAEGYSVSREKKESFPLTVTSAQKNPTAFYLCASSISGLSGANVLTFGAGSRLTVL.

This chain connects TRBV5-4 to TRBJ2-7, with D perhaps TRBD1 (7 bases). V lost 4 bases and J 2 bases, leaving 16 bases between the germline ends. CDR1 is SGHNT and CDR2 is YYREEE in the germline V gene (reference sequence). CDR3 length: 15 amino acids. CDR3 sequence (DNA): TGTGCCAGCAGCCCGGGCCAGGGGGGCCCCTACGAGCAGTACTTC. Protein sequence: CASSPGQGGPYEQYF.

V is TRBV7-7 and J is TRBJ2-2; 12 positions match TRBD2. The J segment lost 2 bases and the V segment lost 5 bases, leaving 3 bases of the junction unmatched. This CDR3 is 16 amino acids long. Germline V gene sequence: CDR1 SSHAT, CDR2 FNYEAQ (reference sequence). The CDR3 protein is CASSDGLAGNTGELFF. The CDR3 DNA is TGTGCCAGCAGCGACGGACTAGCGGGAAACACCGGGGAGCTGTTTTTT.

J is TRBJ1-1 and V is TRBV18, with 8 bases lining up with TRBD1. Germline V gene data show CDR1 as KGHSH and CDR2 as LQKENI. CDR3 length: 15 residues. V dropped 3 bases and J dropped 5; count of bases not matched to a gene: 8. The CDR3 region has the DNA TGTGCCAGCTCACCTCCGACAGGGGCGCATACTGAAGCTTTCTTT. Protein: CASSPPTGAHTEAFF.

This CDR3 reads CASRTGGSGEQYF. In DNA form, the CDR3 reads TGTGCCAGCAGAACAGGGGGCTCTGGGGAGCAGTACTTC. The chain is built from TRBV19 and TRBJ2-7, with 9 bases aligning to TRBD1. The CDR3 is made up of 13 amino acids. Germline trimming cut 9 bases from V and 7 bases from J; bases unmatched to any gene: 10. The germline CDR1 and CDR2 sequences are LNHDA and SQIVND (reference sequence).

J is TRBJ1-6 and V is TRBV18, with 10 bases aligning to TRBD1. CDR3 length: 14 residues. CDR1 and CDR2 (germline): KGHSH, LQKENI. The V segment lost 4 bases and the J segment 7 bases; nucleotides outside the gene matches: 1. CDR3: CASSRQGANSPLHF. In nucleotides, the CDR3 is TGTGCCAGCTCACGACAGGGGGCGAATTCACCCCTCCACTTT.

The table lists this clone with a count of one. Here the CDR3 DNA reads TGTGCCAGCAGCTTAGGTCTGGGACAGGGCTACGAGCAGTACTTC. Its protein product is CASSLGLGQGYEQYF. The rearrangement links TRBV7-8 to TRBJ2-7, with TRBD1 matching over 9 bases. The CDR3 has 15 residues. Per germline, CDR1 SGHVS and CDR2 FQNEAQ. V shed 1 base, J shed 3 bases, and the junction held 4 bases outside the gene matches.

The rearrangement links TRBV20-1 to TRBJ1-1; no definite D call. Germline V gene lookup returns CDR1 DFQATT and CDR2 SNEGSKA (reference sequence). Trimming pared 5 bases from V and 1 base from J, leaving 5 bases between. This CDR3 has 11 residues. The DNA for the CDR3 is TGCAGTGCTGGGAGGAACACTGAAGCTTTCTTT. It is translated as CSAGRNTEAFF.

This clone has just one count. The chain joins TRBV28 to TRBJ1-6; maybe TRBD1 (6 bases). CDR3 size: 16 residues. The ends were cut back, 9 bases at V and 0 bases at J, with 15 bases in the middle. Per the germline V gene, CDR1 is MDHEN and CDR2 is SYDVKM. CDR3 protein: CASHTGFGSYNSPLHF. DNA for the CDR3: TGTGCCAGTCATACAGGGTTCGGCTCCTATAATTCACCCCTCCACTTT. The variable domain in full, with the rest retrieved from reference TRBV28 and TRBJ1-6, is DVKVTQSSRYLVKRTGEKVFLECVQDMDHENMFWYRQDPGLGLRLIYFSYDVKMKEKGDIPEGYSVSREKKERFSLILESASTNQTSMYLCASHTGFGSYNSPLHFGNGTRLTVT.

The rearrangement links TRBV11-3 to TRBJ2-5, with D perhaps assigned TRBD1 or TRBD2 (6 bases each). There are 15 residues in the CDR3. The V end lost 1 base, the J end lost 0 bases, and 9 bases lay between the germline ends. CDR1 and CDR2 from the germline V gene are SGHNT and YENEEA. The CDR3 DNA reads TGTGCCAGCAGCTTAGGAAGGGGGGACCAAGAGACCCAGTACTTC. Protein product: CASSLGRGDQETQYF.

CDR3 loop: CASSWVPSYNEQFF. CDR3 sequence (DNA): TGTGCCAGCAGTTGGGTGCCCTCCTACAATGAGCAGTTCTTC. V usage is TRBV6-5 and J usage is TRBJ2-1; D call uncertain. Germline V gives CDR1 MNHEY, CDR2 SVGAGI. V shed 4 bases and J shed 0 bases, with 7 bases lying between them. This CDR3 region has 14 residues.

The V gene is TRBV5-1, the J gene TRBJ1-1; possibly TRBD1 for D (6 bases). Trimming shortened V by 0 bases and J by 3 bases, and 9 bases separated the two germline ends. The CDR3 covers 14 residues. The germline gives CDR1 SGHRS, CDR2 YFSETQ. CDR3 loop: CASSLADSYTEAFF. The CDR3 DNA follows: TGCGCCAGCAGCTTGGCGGACAGTTACACTGAAGCTTTCTTT.

The gene calls are TRBV6-6 and TRBJ2-6; 7 nucleotides align to TRBD1. Germline values: CDR1 MNHNY, CDR2 SVGAGI (reference sequence). The CDR3 totals 13 residues. Germline trimming cut 10 bases from V and 13 bases from J; bases unmatched to any gene: 13. Written as DNA, the CDR3 is TGTGCCACATACTTCGGACAGGCCAGGGTCCTGACTTTC. This encodes CATYFGQARVLTF.

This clone appeared a few times. The CDR3 DNA sequence: TGTGCCAGTAGTATACTAGCGGGGGCCTTATTAGAGACCCAGTACTTC. This sequence encodes CASSILAGALLETQYF. The J gene is TRBJ2-5, the V gene TRBV19; TRBD2 matches at 10 bases. The CDR3 is 16 amino acids. V shed 2 bases and J 4 bases; nucleotides not matched to a gene: 7. Germline-derived CDR1 and CDR2 are LNHDA and SQIVND (reference sequence).

Of note for this clone: This sample includes further DNA sequences coding for the same CDR3. V is TRBV7-9 and J is TRBJ1-2; 7 bases are shared with TRBD1. The V and J ends lost 4 bases and 4 bases, in that order; junction bases with no gene match: 3. This CDR3 contains 13 residues. Germline V CDR1 and CDR2: SEHNR, FQNEAQ (reference sequence). In DNA form, the CDR3 reads TGTGCCAGCAGCTCGCGACAGGGCTATGGCTACACCTTC. Translating it yields CASSSRQGYGYTF. The entire variable domain, with the rest obtained from reference TRBV7-9 and TRBJ1-2, is as follows: DTGVSQNPRHKITKRGQNVTFRCDPISEHNRLYWYRQTLGQGPEFLTYFQNEAQLEKSRLLSDRFSAERPKGSFSTLEIQRTEQGDSAMYLCASSSRQGYGYTFGSGTRLTVV.

A single count supports this clone. This chain links TRBV6-5 with TRBJ2-5, with D possibly TRBD1 on 6 matching bases. The CDR3 is 13 amino acids. Trimming shortened V by 2 bases and J by 6 bases, and 10 bases separated the two germline ends. The germline V gene encodes CDR1 MNHEY and CDR2 SVGAGI. CDR3: CASSYRDIQTQYF. The CDR3 DNA sequence: TGTGCCAGCAGTTACCGGGACATCCAGACCCAGTACTTC.

This chain joins TRBV18 and TRBJ1-2; D unresolved. Germline V gene sequence: CDR1 KGHSH, CDR2 LQKENI. The CDR3 consists of 14 residues. V was cut by 7 bases and J by 7 bases, with 19 bases left in between. The CDR3 protein is CASLDALAGTGYTF. Written as DNA, the CDR3 is TGTGCCAGCTTGGACGCCCTGGCGGGCACTGGCTACACCTTC.